Below, 7 T cell receptor beta chains from the same sample are listed, as sequenced in a study of early T cells in non-severe SARS-CoV-2 infection. From the 5' RACE reads, TCRdb called clonotypes with MiXCR, one entry per CDR3 protein. Found here are about 26,000 distinct CDR3 sequences, about 4.2% of them singletons; the top ten hold around 4.5%. Sequenced input: whole blood. The receptors derive from an adult who was a healthcare worker with PCR-confirmed SARS-CoV-2 infection or an uninfected control (not recorded which).

The chain carries TRBV3-1 and TRBJ2-3; 8 bases match TRBD1. The CDR3 totals 16 residues. V trimming: 1 base; J trimming: 2 bases; junction bases outside the gene matches: 5. Germline V lookup: CDR1 LGHDT, CDR2 YNNKEL (reference sequence). Here the CDR3 reads CASSQGTGLLTDTQYF. CDR3 nucleotides: TGTGCCAGCAGCCAAGGGACAGGGCTACTCACAGATACGCAGTATTTT.

This clonotype has at least ten counts. The chain couples TRBV5-8 to TRBJ1-6; TRBD1 is a possible D gene (5 bases). The CDR3 is 13 residues long. Germline CDR1 and CDR2: SGHTS and YDEGEE. V was clipped by 2 bases and J by 7 bases, with 7 bases between them. CDR3 protein: CASSFGGNSPLHF. The CDR3 region has the DNA TGTGCCAGCAGCTTTGGGGGGAATTCACCCCTCCACTTT.

The chain uses TRBV6-2 or TRBV6-3 and TRBJ2-5; TRBD2 agrees at 8 bases. Germline trimming cut 5 bases from V and 5 bases from J; bases unmatched to any gene: 4. Per the germline V gene, CDR1 is MNHEY and CDR2 is SVGEGT. This CDR3 contains 13 residues. The CDR3 loop is CASSEREQETQYF. CDR3 DNA sequence: TGTGCCAGCAGTGAGCGGGAGCAGGAGACCCAGTACTTC.

This clonotype was seen many times. V usage is TRBV30 and J usage is TRBJ2-3, with no clear D. The V gene lost 0 bases and the J gene lost 4 bases, with 11 bases spanning the gap. Germline V gene lookup returns CDR1 GTSNPN and CDR2 SVGIG (reference sequence). CDR3 length equals 14 residues. The CDR3 sequence: CAWSVGSAADTQYF. CDR3 sequence (DNA): TGTGCCTGGAGTGTAGGGTCGGCGGCAGATACGCAGTATTTT.

This clonotype was counted many times. This chain uses TRBV20-1 with TRBJ2-7; 9 bases align to TRBD1. Germline loops: CDR1 DFQATT, CDR2 SNEGSKA (reference sequence). V trimming: 6 bases; J trimming: 3 bases; junction bases outside the gene matches: 6. The CDR3 loop spans 13 amino acids. This chain's CDR3 is CSAGQGSFYEQYF. CDR3 nucleotide sequence: TGCAGTGCCGGACAGGGGTCTTTCTACGAGCAGTACTTC.

By share of the sample, this clonotype is medium-sized. This rearrangement joins TRBV3-1 to TRBJ2-7; tentatively, D is TRBD1 (6 bases). This CDR3 comprises 12 residues. The V gene lost 4 bases and the J gene lost 5 bases, with 9 bases spanning the gap. Germline assignment: CDR1 LGHDT and CDR2 YNNKEL (reference sequence). CDR3 amino acids: CASSPGQNEQYF. The DNA of the CDR3 is TGTGCCAGCAGCCCAGGACAGAACGAGCAGTACTTC.

This clonotype was recorded a few times. V gene TRBV2 combines with J gene TRBJ1-6, with 7 positions matching TRBD1. Looked up from germline, CDR1 is SNHLY and CDR2 is FYNNEI. V lost 8 bases and J lost 10; bases outside the gene matches: 11. The CDR3 is 14 residues long. CDR3 sequence reads: CASGRQGSGSPLHF. The CDR3 DNA reads TGTGCCAGCGGTAGACAGGGATCGGGGTCACCCCTCCACTTT.